This T cell receptor beta chain was identified during a study of T cells after yellow fever vaccination. Study results and limitations: Some clonotypes, a small share, were shared between CD4 and CD8 compartments. Abundant clonotypes from the bulk population could have been carried over as contaminants into FACS-sorted repertoires. Detected again after the booster were most primary-vaccination clones, at 95% to 98% CD4 and approximately 85% CD8.

TCRdb independently ran MiXCR on the 5' RACE reads; one entry per CDR3 protein. Of 250,000 or so distinct CDR3 sequences listed, 6% to 8% are singletons. Germline V gene data show CDR1 as MNHEY and CDR2 as SVGAGI. V lost 0 bases to trimming and J lost 3 bases, with 11 bases between them. This CDR3 is 16 amino acids long. With respect to this clonotype: As yet, its antigen is unknown. Given a much more abundant clone one base away, this may be a read error.

The sequencing here drew on CD4+ T cells sorted from PBMCs, taken on the day of the yellow fever booster vaccination. This clonotype was sampled from a man aged 25-45 years who received the YFV17D yellow fever vaccine. V and J are TRBV6-5 and TRBJ2-2; D is undetermined. The CDR3 DNA reads as TGTGCCAGCAGTTACTCCTACAACTCAGACACCGGGGAGCTGTTTTTT. Its protein product is CASSYSYNSDTGELFF.